These T cell receptor beta chains were read from a single sample in a study of neurological immune-mediated disorders. MiXCR, applied by TCRdb to the 5' RACE reads, yields one record per CDR3 protein. The profile shows approximately 41,000 distinct CDR3 sequences, about 15% of them singletons. Source material: CD4+ T cells from blood. The receptors stem from a woman aged 60 to 75 with HTLV-1-associated myelopathy (HAM/TSP). The CDR3 runs from the conserved cysteine through the conserved F or W. A D gene is named only where the DNA matches it firmly. Size is stated for part of the rows, as once, few or many counts, or as a class when the clone is expanded.

NA	TRBV30	TRBJ1-2	many	TGTGCCTGGAGTGTCTCCCGGACAGACGATGGCTACACCTTC	CAWSVSRTDDGYTF
NA	TRBV5-1	TRBJ2-3	many	TGCGCCAGCAGCTTGGCAGGGATCTCCACAGATACGCAGTATTTT	CASSLAGISTDTQYF
TRBD1	TRBV7-9	TRBJ1-2	once	TGTGCCAACAGCTTGGGGACAGGGGGATACTATGGCTACACCTTC	CANSLGTGGYYGYTF
TRBD1	TRBV25-1	TRBJ1-2	many	TGTGCCAGCAGTGATGGTGGGACAGCAACCCGCTATGGCTACACCTTC	CASSDGGTATRYGYTF
NA	TRBV20-1	TRBJ1-5	many	TGCAGTGCTAGAGGCCTTAGCAATCAGCCCCAGCATTTT	CSARGLSNQPQHF
TRBD1	TRBV5-1	TRBJ2-2	many	TGCGCCAGCAGCGAGACGACAGGGCTAGGGTTCGGGGAGCTGTTTTTT	CASSETTGLGFGELFF
TRBD2	TRBV12-3/TRBV12-4	TRBJ2-5	many	TGTGCCAGCAGTTTAGAGACTAGCGGAGGGGAGACCCAGTACTTC	CASSLETSGGETQYF
TRBD1	TRBV20-1	TRBJ1-6	many	TGCAGTGCTAGACCGGGACAGGCGAGATTAAATTCACCCCTCCACTTT	CSARPGQARLNSPLHF
NA	TRBV12-3/TRBV12-4	TRBJ2-3	many	TGTGCCAGCTCCGCGGTTTCTTTAACAGATACGCAGTATTTT	CASSAVSLTDTQYF
NA	TRBV30	TRBJ2-5	NA	TGTGCCTGGAGTGTTCGAGGGTCCCAAGAGACCCAGTACTTC	CAWSVRGSQETQYF
NA	TRBV20-1	TRBJ2-5	many	TGCAGTGCATCCGGGACCCAAGAGACCCAGTACTTC	CSASGTQETQYF
TRBD1	TRBV18	TRBJ2-7	many	TGTGCCAGCTCACCAGTCGGACAGGGGCACTACGAGCAGTACTTC	CASSPVGQGHYEQYF
NA	TRBV3-1	TRBJ2-1	many	TGTGCCAGCAGCCGAAGCACTGGGTACTACAATGAGCAGTTCTTC	CASSRSTGYYNEQFF
TRBD2	TRBV3-1	TRBJ2-3	many	TGTGCCAGCCCGCCTACTAGCGGGGGGCCATCGGGCACAGATACGCAGTATTTT	CASPPTSGGPSGTDTQYF
TRBD1	TRBV5-1	TRBJ1-6	many	TGCGCCAGCAGCTTGGGCCCGGGACAGGGGAGTTCACCCCTCCACTTT	CASSLGPGQGSSPLHF
TRBD1	TRBV7-7	TRBJ2-2	many	TGTGCTAGCAGCAGACAGGGGATCGGGGAGCTGTTTTTT	CASSRQGIGELFF
NA	TRBV7-9	TRBJ1-2	NA	TGTGCCAGCAGCCCCGACTGGGGGGGTAATGGCTACACCTTC	CASSPDWGGNGYTF